Listed here are 30 T cell receptor beta chains from one sample, sequenced in a study of blood T cells in healthy people across ages. Primers used in a second PCR of roughly 7 to 11 cycles were a sample-barcoded 5' primer and a J-beta primer mix. TCRdb reanalysed the 5' RACE reads using MiXCR and keeps one entry per CDR3 protein. Of approximately 600,000 distinct CDR3 sequences in the sample, under 65% are singletons; the top ten hold 30% to 40%. Sequencing used blood. These receptors all stem from a man aged 60-69 years in good health.

The chain couples TRBV11-2 to TRBJ2-4; 14 nucleotides match TRBD2. This CDR3 contains 16 residues. Germline CDR1 reads SGHAT; CDR2 reads FQNNGV. The ends lost 4 bases at V and 9 bases at J; junction bases unmatched: 8. The CDR3 region is CASSSGTSGSRSIQYF. The CDR3 nucleotides read TGTGCCAGCAGCTCTGGGACTAGCGGGAGCAGGAGCATTCAGTACTTC.

The V call is TRBV4-2, the J call TRBJ2-7; TRBD1 or TRBD2 may be the D gene (5 bases each). The CDR3 is 20 amino acids. The germline V and J ends were trimmed by 0 bases and 0 bases, with 24 bases remaining between them. The germline V gene has CDR1 LGHNA and CDR2 YNFKEQ. CDR3 sequence (DNA): TGTGCCAGCAGCCAAGATCTGGGAGAGAGGGGAGATAGTAGCTCCTACGAGCAGTACTTC. Encoded protein: CASSQDLGERGDSSSYEQYF.

The chain couples TRBV11-2 to TRBJ2-1, with no clear D. V dropped 4 bases and J dropped 5 bases, with 15 bases sitting between them. The CDR3 length is 15 residues. Germline CDR1 SGHAT, CDR2 FQNNGV. The CDR3 reads CASSSVARLHNEQFF. CDR3 DNA sequence: TGTGCCAGCAGCTCGGTAGCTAGGTTGCACAATGAGCAGTTCTTC. Drawing the rest from reference TRBV11-2 and TRBJ2-1, the complete variable domain is EAGVAQSPRYKIIEKRQSVAFWCNPISGHATLYWYQQILGQGPKLLIQFQNNGVVDDSQLPKDRFSAERLKGVDSTLKIQPAKLEDSAVYLCASSSVARLHNEQFFGPGTRLTVL.

This clonotype has only a few counts. The chain couples TRBV7-2 to TRBJ2-4; D unclear. Germline V gives CDR1 SGHTA, CDR2 FQGNSA. Trimming shortened V by 4 bases and J by 3 bases, and 13 bases separated the two germline ends. The CDR3 is 15 amino acids. The CDR3 nucleotides are TGTGCCAGCAGCTCGCAAAAGGATGGCAAAAACATTCAGTACTTC. Encoded protein: CASSSQKDGKNIQYF.

This clonotype was seen more than once but under ten times. V is TRBV11-3 and J is TRBJ1-1, with 10 positions matching TRBD1. Germline assignment: CDR1 SGHNT and CDR2 YENEEA. V was clipped by 6 bases and J by 5 bases; unmatched bases: 0. This CDR3 is built from 12 residues. The CDR3 DNA follows: TGTGCCAGCAGGGGACAGGGGACTGAAGCTTTCTTT. Translation gives CASRGQGTEAFF.

The chain combines TRBV11-3 with TRBJ2-3, with D possibly TRBD2 on 5 matching bases. The germline CDR1 and CDR2 sequences are SGHNT and YENEEA. The CDR3 sequence is 14 residues long. The V end was cut by 5 bases, the J end by 2 bases, with 11 bases between. The CDR3 region has the DNA TGTGCCAGCAGCCCCATGGGAGTCACAGATACGCAGTATTTT. This codes for CASSPMGVTDTQYF.

The CDR3, as DNA: TGTGCCAGCAGTGAGAGGCAGGGAAACTATGGCTACACCTTC. It specifies CASSERQGNYGYTF. The chain joins TRBV2 to TRBJ1-2; D possibly corresponds to TRBD1 (5 bases). Trimming shortened V by 3 bases and J by 2 bases, and 10 bases separated the two germline ends. Germline values: CDR1 SNHLY, CDR2 FYNNEI. This CDR3 region has 14 residues.

This clonotype was seen only a few times. The chain is built from TRBV7-2 and TRBJ2-3; D is ambiguous. The V gene lost 5 bases and the J gene lost 2 bases, with 5 bases spanning the gap. The CDR3 totals 12 residues. Germline lookup yields CDR1 SGHTA and CDR2 FQGNSA. CDR3 residues: CASSAFTDTQYF. CDR3 bases: TGTGCCAGCAGCGCCTTCACAGATACGCAGTATTTT. The full variable domain, its missing parts supplied by reference TRBV7-2 and TRBJ2-3, is GAGVSQSPSNKVTEKGKDVELRCDPISGHTALYWYRQSLGQGLEFLIYFQGNSAPDKSGLPSDRFSAERTGGSVSTLTIQRTQQEDSAVYLCASSAFTDTQYFGPGTRLTVL.

In this sample, this clonotype turned up a few times. The chain uses TRBV3-1 and TRBJ2-6; D uncertain. With 1 base removed from V and 0 bases from J, the gap between germline ends came to 7 bases. The CDR3 is made up of 16 amino acids. Germline V gene data show CDR1 as LGHDT and CDR2 as YNNKEL (reference sequence). CDR3 coding DNA: TGTGCCAGCAGCCAAGGGATGCACTCTGGGGCCAACGTCCTGACTTTC. Protein sequence: CASSQGMHSGANVLTF.

The chain combines TRBV27 with TRBJ2-1, with 9 bases fitting TRBD2. With 8 bases clipped from V and 7 bases from J, the junction kept 15 bases outside the gene matches. Germline V gives CDR1 MNHEY, CDR2 SMNVEV (reference sequence). The length of the CDR3 is 16 residues. The CDR3 sequence is CASQHLSGGAGNEQFF. CDR3 DNA: TGTGCCAGCCAACACCTTAGCGGGGGAGCTGGAAATGAGCAGTTCTTC.

This clonotype was counted many times. The rearrangement joins TRBV20-1 to TRBJ2-7; TRBD2 aligns across 9 bases. V gave up 2 bases and J gave up 2 bases; unmatched junction bases: 7. The CDR3 loop spans 15 amino acids. Germline CDR1 reads DFQATT; CDR2 reads SNEGSKA (reference sequence). Written as DNA, the CDR3 is TGCAGTGCTAGATACTCGCGGGGGGGTGCCTACGAGCAGTACTTC. This gives the protein CSARYSRGGAYEQYF.

The chain recombines TRBV7-9 with TRBJ2-7, with 9 bases lining up with TRBD2. The CDR3 has 16 residues. Germline V gives CDR1 SEHNR, CDR2 FQNEAQ (reference sequence). The ends lost 1 base at V and 3 bases at J; junction bases unmatched: 7. The CDR3 nucleotides are TGTGCCAGCAGCTTAGGGGGTAGCGGGGGATACTACGAGCAGTACTTC. Residues: CASSLGGSGGYYEQYF. Together with reference TRBV7-9 and TRBJ2-7, the CDR3 gives the full variable domain: DTGVSQNPRHKITKRGQNVTFRCDPISEHNRLYWYRQTLGQGPEFLTYFQNEAQLEKSRLLSDRFSAERPKGSFSTLEIQRTEQGDSAMYLCASSLGGSGGYYEQYFGPGTRLTVT.

The chain employs TRBV25-1 and TRBJ1-2, with D perhaps matching TRBD1 (6 bases). The CDR3 sequence is 14 residues long. CDR1 is MGHDK and CDR2 is SYGVNS in the germline V gene. V was shortened by 3 bases and J by 4 bases, with 12 bases between the two germline ends. CDR3 region: CASSDRGVGYGYTF. The CDR3 DNA follows: TGTGCCAGCAGTGACAGGGGAGTGGGCTATGGCTACACCTTC.

The sample holds one count of this clonotype. V gene TRBV10-2 combines with J gene TRBJ2-1; D gene unclear. The CDR3 extends over 14 amino acids. Trimming pared 3 bases from V and 0 bases from J, leaving 6 bases between. Per germline, CDR1 WSHSY and CDR2 SAAADI. The CDR3 loop reads CASSEMVSYNEQFF. For the CDR3, the DNA is TGCGCCAGCAGTGAAATGGTCTCCTACAATGAGCAGTTCTTC.

This clonotype was seen more than once but under ten times. The rearrangement links TRBV11-2 to TRBJ2-5, with 10 bases fitting TRBD1. V trimming: 4 bases; J trimming: 5 bases; junction bases outside the gene matches: 4. From germline, CDR1 is SGHAT and CDR2 FQNNGV. This CDR3 is 14 amino acids long. CDR3: CASSSGQGSETQYF. The CDR3 region has the DNA TGTGCCAGCAGCTCGGGACAGGGGAGCGAGACCCAGTACTTC.

The rearrangement links TRBV3-1 to TRBJ2-4; D possibly uses TRBD1 or TRBD2 (6 bases each). The J call may be in error: the DNA end matches TRBJ2-7 better. Germline CDR1 and CDR2: LGHDT and YNNKEL (reference sequence). The CDR3 is 14 residues long. CDR3 residues: CASSQTRRDNEQYF. As DNA, the CDR3 is TGTGCCAGCAGCCAGACAAGGAGGGACAACGAGCAGTACTTC.

This clonotype was found a few times. This chain uses TRBV10-3 with TRBJ1-2; 8 nucleotides align to TRBD1. This CDR3 region has 13 residues. V was clipped by 5 bases and J by 5 bases; unmatched bases: 4. Germline V gene lookup returns CDR1 ENHRY and CDR2 SYGVKD. CDR3 region: CAISRTGLYGYTF. CDR3 DNA sequence: TGTGCCATCAGTCGGACAGGGTTATATGGCTACACCTTC.

V gene TRBV6-6 combines with J gene TRBJ1-4; D perhaps matches TRBD1 (5 bases). Trimming removed 2 bases from V and 8 bases from J, with 12 bases in between. CDR1 is MNHNY, CDR2 SVGAGI, per germline (reference sequence). The CDR3 is made up of 14 amino acids. CDR3 sequence (DNA): TGTGCCAGCAGTTACGGGCAGAAGGGGGAAAAACTGTTTTTT. Translation: CASSYGQKGEKLFF.

The chain carries TRBV4-1 and TRBJ1-1; 7 positions match TRBD1. CDR1 is MGHRA, CDR2 YSYEKL, per germline. The CDR3 is 14 residues long. V shed 0 bases, J shed 9 bases, and the junction held 7 bases outside the gene matches. DNA of the CDR3: TGCGCCAGCAGCCAAGAGGGATCAGGGGGGAAAGCTTTCTTT. As protein: CASSQEGSGGKAFF.

The rearrangement joins TRBV24-1 to TRBJ2-1; the D gene could be TRBD1 or TRBD2 (5 bases each). The V gene's germline CDR1 is KGHDR and CDR2 SFDVKD. Trimming removed 5 bases from V and 7 bases from J, with 14 bases in between. The CDR3 is 14 amino acids. The CDR3 is CATSGRDPGNEQFF. The DNA for the CDR3 is TGTGCCACCAGTGGACGGGACCCGGGGAATGAGCAGTTCTTC.

This clonotype has a handful of counts. The chain employs TRBV29-1 and TRBJ2-5, with a weak D call TRBD2 (5 bases). The CDR3 has 11 residues. Germline V gene data show CDR1 as SQVTM and CDR2 as ANQGSEA. The V end lost 6 bases, the J end lost 4 bases, and 9 bases lay between the germline ends. The CDR3 sequence: CSVRRGETQYF. CDR3 in DNA: TGCAGCGTCCGTCGGGGAGAGACCCAGTACTTC.

This clonotype has only a few counts. This chain links TRBV5-1 with TRBJ2-1, with 12 bases that match TRBD2. The V and J ends lost 0 bases and 3 bases, in that order; junction bases with no gene match: 4. The CDR3 has 17 residues. The germline CDR1 and CDR2 sequences are SGHRS and YFSETQ. The CDR3, as DNA: TGCGCCAGCAGCTTGGCCCAGACTAGCGGGGGCTACAATGAGCAGTTCTTC. Its protein is CASSLAQTSGGYNEQFF.

This clonotype was picked up many times. The chain employs TRBV29-1 and TRBJ1-2; the D gene is possibly TRBD1 (5 bases). The CDR3 contains 15 residues. Trimming left V 6 bases short and J 2 bases short, with 19 bases between. Looked up from germline, CDR1 is SQVTM and CDR2 is ANQGSEA. The CDR3 region has the DNA TGCAGCGTCCGGGGGGGAAATAGAGGAAACTATGGCTACACCTTC. Amino acids: CSVRGGNRGNYGYTF.

The chain couples TRBV6-1 to TRBJ2-7, with D maybe TRBD1 (5 bases). Per germline, CDR1 MNHNS and CDR2 SASEGT. V was shortened by 7 bases and J by 0 bases, with 10 bases between the two germline ends. The CDR3 extends over 13 amino acids. CDR3 sequence: CASIKGDSYEQYF. The CDR3 DNA reads as TGTGCCAGCATCAAAGGGGACTCCTACGAGCAGTACTTC.

The rearrangement joins TRBV5-1 to TRBJ2-7; D unresolved. Looked up from germline, CDR1 is SGHRS and CDR2 is YFSETQ. The CDR3 is 13 amino acids. V was pared by 4 bases and J by 3 bases, with 11 bases between. CDR3: CASSNPDGYEQYF. The CDR3 DNA is TGCGCCAGCAGCAACCCGGACGGCTACGAGCAGTACTTC.

The V and J genes are TRBV18 and TRBJ2-1; possibly TRBD1 for D (6 bases). The V and J ends lost 3 bases and 4 bases respectively, with 10 bases between them. This CDR3 region has 14 residues. CDR1 and CDR2 from the germline V gene are KGHSH and LQKENI. In DNA form, the CDR3 reads TGTGCCAGCTCACCCAGACAGGAGTACAATGAGCAGTTCTTC. It codes for CASSPRQEYNEQFF.

The chain links TRBV11-3 to TRBJ2-1; 10 bases are a match to TRBD1. This CDR3 has 15 residues. The germline gives CDR1 SGHNT, CDR2 YENEEA. V shed 4 bases, J shed 9 bases, and the junction held 9 bases outside the gene matches. CDR3 residues: CASSSGQGIEGEQFF. DNA of the CDR3: TGTGCCAGCAGCTCGGGACAGGGGATTGAGGGTGAGCAGTTCTTC.

This rearrangement joins TRBV29-1 to TRBJ2-3; TRBD2 might be the D (5 bases). The CDR3 has 13 amino acids. The ends were cut back, 7 bases at V and 2 bases at J, with 13 bases in the middle. Looked up from germline, CDR1 is SQVTM and CDR2 is ANQGSEA. The CDR3 DNA follows: TGCAGCGCCCTCGGGGTCAACACAGATACGCAGTATTTT. This codes for CSALGVNTDTQYF.

The rearrangement joins TRBV24-1 to TRBJ2-6; TRBD1 matches 8 bases. There are 18 residues in the CDR3. Germline trimming cut 3 bases from V and 0 bases from J; bases unmatched to any gene: 6. Germline loops: CDR1 KGHDR, CDR2 SFDVKD. The CDR3 sequence is CATSDPGTGHSGANVLTF. In nucleotides, the CDR3 is TGTGCCACCAGTGATCCAGGGACAGGCCACTCTGGGGCCAACGTCCTGACTTTC.

V and J are TRBV20-1 and TRBJ1-1; no reliable D call. Germline assignment: CDR1 DFQATT and CDR2 SNEGSKA (reference sequence). The length of the CDR3 is 14 residues. Trimming took 7 bases from V and 4 from J, leaving 19 bases between them. The CDR3 DNA reads as TGCAGTGGTGCCATGACGGCTTTCGGCACTGAAGCTTTCTTT. This gives the protein CSGAMTAFGTEAFF.